The T cell receptor (beta chain) described here comes from a study of cytomegalovirus exposure and HLA in healthy donors. The germline CDR1 and CDR2 sequences are SGHRS and YFSETQ. Trimming stripped 2 bases from V and 3 bases from J, with 11 bases between. The CDR3 consists of 14 residues. The PCR used 60 Vbeta and 13 Jbeta primers. Clones were read by immunoSEQ multiplex PCR, and TCRdb kept only the in-frame ones, dropping some. The sample has approximately 190,000 clones, 81% seen once. The TCR comes from a man in his forties or fifties in good health and CMV-seropositive. Source material: PBMCs. V and J are TRBV5-1 and TRBJ1-2, with D uncertain. The CDR3 nucleotides are TGCGCCAGCAGCTTTACGACGGGTGACTATGGCTACACCTTC. The encoded protein is CASSFTTGDYGYTF.